What follows are 20 T cell receptor beta chains derived from one specimen sequenced in a study of spatial heterogeneity in lung cancer. Time point denoted: sample taken at primary tumor resection. MiXCR, applied by TCRdb to the 5' RACE reads, yields one record per CDR3 protein. The sample yields some 100,000 distinct CDR3 sequences, about 12% seen once. The input for sequencing was PBMCs, taken at surgery. These receptors all come from a male donor with early-stage non-small cell lung cancer.

This clonotype has more than one count but fewer than ten. V gene TRBV28 combines with J gene TRBJ1-2; 8 nucleotides align to TRBD1. CDR1 is MDHEN, CDR2 SYDVKM, per germline. The CDR3 runs to 16 residues. Unmatched junction bases numbered 10, after V lost 2 bases and J lost 5 bases. The chain's CDR3 is CASSLEGQGPFYGYTF. CDR3 nucleotide sequence: TGTGCCAGCAGTTTAGAAGGACAGGGACCCTTTTATGGCTACACCTTC.

This chain links TRBV20-1 with TRBJ1-2; TRBD1 matches 8 bases. With 6 bases clipped from V and 3 bases from J, the junction kept 9 bases outside the gene matches. CDR3 size: 14 residues. The V gene's germline CDR1 is DFQATT and CDR2 SNEGSKA (reference sequence). The CDR3 reads CSARDRGLHYGYTF. In nucleotides, the CDR3 is TGCAGTGCCCGCGACAGGGGTCTGCACTATGGCTACACCTTC.

The rearrangement uses TRBV5-1 and TRBJ2-3; 9 bases fit TRBD2. This CDR3 region has 15 residues. Germline V gene lookup returns CDR1 SGHRS and CDR2 YFSETQ. V dropped 4 bases and J dropped 2; count of bases not matched to a gene: 5. The CDR3 spells CASSPLAGATDTQYF. The CDR3 nucleotides read TGCGCCAGCAGCCCCTTAGCGGGGGCCACAGATACGCAGTATTTT.

The chain uses TRBV7-3 and TRBJ2-7; possibly TRBD1 for D (5 bases). The CDR3 sequence is 13 residues long. Germline CDR1 reads SGHTA; CDR2 reads FQGTGA. The V and J ends lost 6 bases and 0 bases respectively, with 9 bases between them. For the CDR3, the DNA is TGTGCCAGCAGTCAGACAGCCTCCTACGAGCAGTACTTC. Translation gives CASSQTASYEQYF.

A note on this clonotype: This may be a read error: a much more frequent sequence differs by one nucleotide. The rearrangement uses TRBV28 and TRBJ1-2; 7 nucleotides agree with TRBD1. Germline V gene sequence: CDR1 MDHEN, CDR2 SYDVKM. The CDR3 spans 13 residues. The DNA of the CDR3 is TGTGCCAGCAGGCCACAGGGGAGCTATGGCTACATCTTC. It yields the protein CASRPQGSYGYIF.

The rearrangement uses TRBV30 and TRBJ1-1; D is undetermined. V was trimmed by 0 bases and J by 6 bases, leaving 11 bases between them. Germline CDR1 is GTSNPN and CDR2 is SVGIG (reference sequence). The CDR3 consists of 13 residues. The CDR3 region has the DNA TGTGCCTGGAGTGTACTTTCAAGTCCTGAAGCTTTCTTT. Translated, it gives CAWSVLSSPEAFF. Full variable domain (outside the CDR3, taken from reference TRBV30 and TRBJ1-1): SQTIHQWPATLVQPVGSPLSLECTVEGTSNPNLYWYRQAAGRGLQLLFYSVGIGQISSEVPQNLSASRPQDRQFILSSKKLLLSDSGFYLCAWSVLSSPEAFFGQGTRLTVV.

The chain combines TRBV5-8 with TRBJ2-3, with a possible D match to TRBD1 (6 bases). The CDR3 contains 13 residues. Germline CDR1 reads SGHTS; CDR2 reads YDEGEE. V shed 4 bases and J shed 4 bases, with 10 bases lying between them. This CDR3 reads CASSRQAPDTQYF. Here the CDR3 DNA reads TGTGCCAGCAGCCGACAGGCTCCAGATACGCAGTATTTT.

The sample holds a few counts of this clonotype. The rearrangement links TRBV4-3 to TRBJ2-7; 8 bases line up with TRBD2. From germline, CDR1 is LGHNA and CDR2 YSLEER. The CDR3 has 15 amino acids. V was clipped by 5 bases and J by 3 bases; unmatched bases: 9. As DNA, the CDR3 is TGCGCCAGCAGCTTAGATTCCGGGACTAGCTACGAGCAGTACTTC. It is translated as CASSLDSGTSYEQYF.

This chain uses TRBV7-2 with TRBJ1-6, with 8 bases lining up with TRBD1. The germline CDR1 and CDR2 sequences are SGHTA and FQGNSA. Trimming at V came to 3 bases and at J to 9 bases, leaving 1 base not matched to a gene. This CDR3 is 13 amino acids long. CDR3 nucleotide sequence: TGTGCCAGCAGCTTGACAGGGGTTTCACCCCTCCACTTT. Its protein product is CASSLTGVSPLHF. Looking up the rest from reference TRBV7-2 and TRBJ1-6 gives the full variable domain: GAGVSQSPSNKVTEKGKDVELRCDPISGHTALYWYRQSLGQGLEFLIYFQGNSAPDKSGLPSDRFSAERTGGSVSTLTIQRTQQEDSAVYLCASSLTGVSPLHFGNGTRLTVT.

The chain has TRBV15 and TRBJ1-5; D ambiguous. Germline lookup yields CDR1 LNHNV and CDR2 YYDKDF (reference sequence). Trimming took off 3 bases at V and 3 bases at J, with 9 bases between the two ends. The CDR3 has 14 residues. The CDR3 sequence is CATSSRAPNQPQHF. CDR3 nucleotide sequence: TGTGCCACCAGCAGCCGGGCCCCCAATCAGCCCCAGCATTTT.

This clonotype has only a few counts. V usage is TRBV6-2 or TRBV6-3 and J usage is TRBJ2-5; D is possibly TRBD1 (6 bases). Germline assignment: CDR1 MNHEY and CDR2 SVGEGT. This CDR3 has 13 amino acids. Trimming pared 8 bases from V and 2 bases from J, leaving 12 bases between. CDR3 coding DNA: TGTGCCAGCTCTTTCGACAGGCAAGAGACCCAGTACTTC. This translates into CASSFDRQETQYF.

The chain links TRBV24-1 to TRBJ2-3; maybe TRBD2 (5 bases). Germline V gives CDR1 KGHDR, CDR2 SFDVKD. Trimming left V 0 bases short and J 5 bases short, with 11 bases between. The CDR3 is 15 residues long. Here the CDR3 DNA reads TGTGCCACCAGTGATTTGCGGGGAACAGAAGATACGCAGTATTTT. Its protein is CATSDLRGTEDTQYF.

The rearrangement links TRBV5-6 to TRBJ2-1; 10 nucleotides agree with TRBD1. CDR1 SGHDT and CDR2 YYEEEE come from the germline V gene. The J segment lost 3 bases and the V segment lost 4 bases, leaving 4 bases of the junction unmatched. The CDR3 has 15 residues. The CDR3 region has the DNA TGTGCCAGCAGCGGGACAGGGGTGGGCTACAATGAGCAGTTCTTC. It translates to CASSGTGVGYNEQFF. Filled out from reference TRBV5-6 and TRBJ2-1, the complete variable domain reads DAGVTQSPTHLIKTRGQQVTLRCSPKSGHDTVSWYQQALGQGPQFIFQYYEEEERQRGNFPDRFSGHQFPNYSSELNVNALLLGDSALYLCASSGTGVGYNEQFFGPGTRLTVL.

This clonotype was seen more than once but under ten times. CDR3 sequence (DNA): TGTGCCATCAGTGCCCTAGCGGGGGAGAGGACCGGGGAGCTGTTTTTT. Translation: CAISALAGERTGELFF. The chain links TRBV10-3 to TRBJ2-2, with TRBD2 matching over 10 bases. The CDR3 covers 16 residues. The germline CDR1 and CDR2 sequences are ENHRY and SYGVKD. The ends lost 4 bases at V and 5 bases at J; junction bases unmatched: 7.

The chain carries TRBV5-1 and TRBJ1-4; 11 nucleotides match TRBD1. Germline V gene lookup returns CDR1 SGHRS and CDR2 YFSETQ. Trimming at V came to 4 bases and at J to 3 bases, leaving 2 bases not matched to a gene. This CDR3 is built from 15 residues. The CDR3 protein is CASSPGQGANEKLFF. CDR3 sequence (DNA): TGCGCCAGCAGCCCGGGACAGGGGGCTAATGAAAAACTGTTTTTT.

The sample holds a few counts of this clonotype. The chain is built from TRBV6-2 or TRBV6-3 and TRBJ1-2, with 10 nucleotides matching TRBD1. Per the germline V gene, CDR1 is MNHEY and CDR2 is SVGEGT. There are 15 residues in the CDR3. J lost 5 bases, V lost 4 bases, and 7 bases had no gene match. CDR3 sequence (DNA): TGTGCCAGCAGTTCGCCTGGACAGGGGGGATATGGCTACACCTTC. As protein: CASSSPGQGGYGYTF.

This clonotype was seen ten or more times. This CDR3 is CASSYSSGMDTQYF. CDR3 coding DNA: TGTGCCAGCAGTTACTCTTCCGGCATGGATACGCAGTATTTT. J is TRBJ2-3 and V is TRBV6-5; D is ambiguous. Germline loops: CDR1 MNHEY, CDR2 SVGAGI. V dropped 0 bases and J dropped 6 bases, with 10 bases sitting between them. The CDR3 is 14 amino acids.

The chain is built from TRBV28 and TRBJ2-1; D is ambiguous. The CDR3 runs to 10 residues. The germline gives CDR1 MDHEN, CDR2 SYDVKM. V was trimmed by 6 bases and J by 11 bases, leaving 8 bases between them. CDR3 region: CASREDQQFF. The CDR3 DNA reads as TGTGCCAGCAGAGAGGACCAGCAGTTCTTC.

This clonotype was counted between two and nine times. This chain uses TRBV7-2 with TRBJ2-5; D not certain. The germline V gene encodes CDR1 SGHTA and CDR2 FQGNSA. V lost 7 bases and J lost 5, with 14 bases in between. The length of the CDR3 is 13 residues. The chain's CDR3 is CASTPAPPETQYF. The CDR3 region has the DNA TGTGCCAGCACCCCGGCCCCGCCGGAGACCCAGTACTTC.

The CDR3 here is CASRLAGASTDTQYF. In DNA form, the CDR3 reads TGTGCCAGCAGACTAGCGGGGGCTAGCACAGATACGCAGTATTTT. This rearrangement joins TRBV27 to TRBJ2-3, with 11 bases fitting TRBD2. V trimming: 6 bases; J trimming: 0 bases; junction bases outside the gene matches: 2. The CDR3 length is 15 residues. CDR1 is MNHEY, CDR2 SMNVEV, per germline (reference sequence).